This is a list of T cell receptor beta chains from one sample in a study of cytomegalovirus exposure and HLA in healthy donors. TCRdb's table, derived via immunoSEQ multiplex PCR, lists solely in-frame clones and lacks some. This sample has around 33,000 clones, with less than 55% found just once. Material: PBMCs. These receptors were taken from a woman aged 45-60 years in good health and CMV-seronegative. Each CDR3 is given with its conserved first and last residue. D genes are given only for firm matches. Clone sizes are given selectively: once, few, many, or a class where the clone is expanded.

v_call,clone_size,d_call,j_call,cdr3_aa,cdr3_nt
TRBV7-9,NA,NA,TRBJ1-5,CASSLAQSSNQPQHF,TGTGCCAGCAGCTTAGCACAGTCTTCCAATCAGCCCCAGCATTTT
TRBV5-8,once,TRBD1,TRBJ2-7,CASSPYLYMIPGQRSYEQYF,TGTGCCAGCAGCCCCTACCTATATATGATCCCGGGACAGCGGTCCTACGAGCAGTACTTC
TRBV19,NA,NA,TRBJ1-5,CASSIGQARGQPQHF,TGTGCCAGTAGTATAGGGCAGGCCCGTGGGCAGCCCCAGCATTTT
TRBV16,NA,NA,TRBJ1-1,CASSQSPGLGAFF,TGTGCCAGCAGCCAATCCCCAGGGTTAGGAGCTTTCTTT
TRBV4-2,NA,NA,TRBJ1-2,CASSQAVRDTDYGYTF,TGTGCCAGCAGCCAAGCCGTCAGGGACACAGACTATGGCTACACCTTC
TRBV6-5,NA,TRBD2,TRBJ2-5,CASRPTSGDQETQYF,TGTGCCAGCAGACCTACTAGCGGAGATCAAGAGACCCAGTACTTC
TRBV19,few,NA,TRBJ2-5,CASSIDRGLAETQYF,TGTGCCAGTAGTATAGACAGGGGATTGGCAGAGACCCAGTACTTC
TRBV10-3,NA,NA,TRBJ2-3,CAITGRGSTDTQYF,TGTGCCATCACAGGACGGGGTAGCACAGATACGCAGTATTTT
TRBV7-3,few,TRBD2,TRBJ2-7,CASSLTAGVGDEQYF,TGTGCCAGCAGCTTAACGGCGGGAGTCGGGGACGAGCAGTACTTC
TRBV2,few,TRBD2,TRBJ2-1,CASSLGLAGTNEQFF,TGTGCCAGCAGTTTGGGACTAGCGGGAACCAATGAGCAGTTCTTC
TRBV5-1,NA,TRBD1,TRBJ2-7,CASRTTGSSYEQYF,TGCGCCAGCAGGACGACAGGGAGCTCCTACGAGCAGTACTTC
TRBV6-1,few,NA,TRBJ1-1,CASIGGRRNTEAFF,TGTGCCAGCATTGGTGGGAGGCGGAACACTGAAGCTTTCTTT
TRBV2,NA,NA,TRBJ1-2,CASKSVNYGYTF,TGTGCCAGCAAATCTGTTAACTATGGCTACACCTTC
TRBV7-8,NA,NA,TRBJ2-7,CASRDRRSYEQYF,TGTGCCAGCCGAGACAGGCGATCCTACGAGCAGTACTTC
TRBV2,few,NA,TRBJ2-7,CASTQGGGYEQYF,TGTGCCAGCACCCAGGGAGGCGGCTACGAGCAGTACTTC
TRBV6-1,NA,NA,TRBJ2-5,CALLWRGETQYF,TGTGCCCTGTTATGGAGGGGAGAGACCCAGTACTTC
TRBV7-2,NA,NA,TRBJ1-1,CASSPDRWNTEAFF,TGTGCCAGCAGCCCTGACAGGTGGAACACTGAAGCTTTCTTT
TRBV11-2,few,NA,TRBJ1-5,CASSLGRNQPQHF,TGTGCCAGCAGCTTAGGCAGGAATCAGCCCCAGCATTTT
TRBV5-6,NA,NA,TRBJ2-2,CASSLGLGTNTGELFF,TGTGCCAGCAGCTTGGGACTAGGTACGAACACCGGGGAGCTGTTTTTT
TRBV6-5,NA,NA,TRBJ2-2,CASSFQGTGELFF,TGTGCCAGCAGTTTCCAGGGGACCGGGGAGCTGTTTTTT
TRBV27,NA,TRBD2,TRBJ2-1,CASSNEQAGGSYNEQFF,TGTGCCAGCAGTAACGAGCAGGCGGGAGGGTCCTACAATGAGCAGTTCTTC
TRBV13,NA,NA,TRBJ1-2,CASSLDRYGYTF,TGTGCCAGCAGCTTAGATAGATATGGCTACACCTTC
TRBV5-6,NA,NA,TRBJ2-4,CASSFGSLAKNIQYF,TGTGCCAGCAGCTTTGGCAGTCTAGCCAAAAACATTCAGTACTTC
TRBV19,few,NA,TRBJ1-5,CASSIIKIDRSNQPQHF,TGTGCCAGTAGTATCATTAAAATTGACAGGAGCAATCAGCCCCAGCATTTT
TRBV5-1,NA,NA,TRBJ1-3,CASSSTGSGNTIYF,TGCGCCAGCAGCTCTACAGGCTCTGGAAACACCATATATTTT
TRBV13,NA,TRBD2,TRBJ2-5,CASSFRLAGGPRETQYF,TGTGCCAGCAGCTTCCGACTAGCGGGGGGGCCAAGGGAGACCCAGTACTTC
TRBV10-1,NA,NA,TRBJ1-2,CASSRGVREQNYGYTF,TGCGCCAGCAGCCGCGGGGTCCGGGAGCAAAACTATGGCTACACCTTC
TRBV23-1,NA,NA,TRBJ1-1,CASSRPRGEANTEAFF,TGCGCCAGCAGTCGCCCACGGGGGGAGGCGAACACTGAAGCTTTCTTT
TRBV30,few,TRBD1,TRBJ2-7,CAWTSGTGYEQYF,TGTGCCTGGACCTCCGGGACAGGGTACGAGCAGTACTTC
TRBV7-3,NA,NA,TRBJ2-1,CASSLSGGNEQFF,TGTGCCAGCAGCTTAAGTGGCGGTAATGAGCAGTTCTTC
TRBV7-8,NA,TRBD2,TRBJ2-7,CASSPGGGAEQYF,TGTGCCAGCAGCCCGGGGGGGGGCGCCGAGCAGTACTTC
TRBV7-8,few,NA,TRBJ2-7,CASSLALQGRGSYEQYF,TGTGCCAGCAGCTTAGCTTTACAGGGACGGGGTTCCTACGAGCAGTACTTC
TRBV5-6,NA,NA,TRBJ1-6,CASSRGSLGRSF,TGTGCCAGCAGCCGGGGGTCCCTAGGGAGAAGTTTT